This record concerns one T cell receptor (beta chain) sequence. The antigen remains unidentified. The data originate from a study of cytomegalovirus exposure and HLA in healthy donors. Although they were nominally healthy when sampled, donors likely had unrecorded immune exposures. Primers for the PCR totalled 60 Vbeta and 13 Jbeta. Using immunoSEQ multiplex PCR, the repertoire was profiled, and TCRdb retains in-frame clones only, with some absent. The repertoire has 180,000 or so clones, approximately 86% of them found once; the top ten carry around 0.34%. The CDR3 is made up of 11 amino acids. V lost 8 bases to trimming and J lost 7 bases, with 9 bases between them. Germline V gene lookup returns CDR1 SEHNR and CDR2 FQNEAQ (reference sequence). Study-wide points: Despite most TCR sequences being rare, some public TCRs occurred in many donors. Most CMV-associated TCR beta chains appeared HLA-restricted in a later analysis.

The specimen sequenced was PBMCs. The chain joins TRBV7-9 to TRBJ2-1, with a tentative D call TRBD2 (5 bases). The clonotype comes from a woman under 40 in good health and CMV-seronegative. The CDR3 DNA is TGTGCCAGCGGGGAGCGGAATGAGCAGTTCTTC. This gives the protein CASGERNEQFF.